The present T cell receptor beta chain was sequenced within a study of shared clonotypes between healthy human individuals. In germline, CDR1 is SNHLY, CDR2 FYNNEI. V lost 7 bases and J lost 4, with 8 bases in between. This CDR3 is 11 amino acids long. Only in-frame clones appear in the TCRdb table, and some are missing; sequencing was by immunoSEQ multiplex PCR. The data hold a few hundred thousand clones, with 50% to 80% observed a single time. The receptor comes from a man aged 25-40 years in good health. The genes are TRBV2 and TRBJ2-7; a possible D gene is TRBD1 (6 bases). The sample comprised memory CD4+ T cells sorted from blood. Regarding subset: CD45RA-negative fraction. CDR3 nucleotides: TGTGCCAGCAAAAGGGGGTACGAGCAGTACTTC. Protein: CASKRGYEQYF.